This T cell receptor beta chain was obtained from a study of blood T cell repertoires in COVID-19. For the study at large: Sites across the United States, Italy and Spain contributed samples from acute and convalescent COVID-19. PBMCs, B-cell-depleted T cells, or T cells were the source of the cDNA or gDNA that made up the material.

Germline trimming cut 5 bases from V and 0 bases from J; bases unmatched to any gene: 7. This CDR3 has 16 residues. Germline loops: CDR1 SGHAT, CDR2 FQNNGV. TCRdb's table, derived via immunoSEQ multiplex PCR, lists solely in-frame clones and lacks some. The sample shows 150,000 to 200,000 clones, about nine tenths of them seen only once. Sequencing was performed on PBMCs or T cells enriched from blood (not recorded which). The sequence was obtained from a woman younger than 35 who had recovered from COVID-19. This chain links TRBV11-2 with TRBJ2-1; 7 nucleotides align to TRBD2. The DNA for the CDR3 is TGTGCCAGCAGCCCTTTGCTAGCGGTCTCCTACAATGAGCAGTTCTTC. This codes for CASSPLLAVSYNEQFF.